The 15 T cell receptor beta chains in this list originate from one sample, sequenced in a study of shared clonotypes between healthy human individuals. Sequencing was performed with immunoSEQ multiplex PCR; in TCRdb, only in-frame clones are kept and a portion is missing. The sample lists millions of clones; 90% to 95% were seen once. Input material: naive CD4+ T cells sorted from blood. The subset here: CD45RA+ positively selected. The receptor source for this set is a man aged 18 to 30 in good health.

The CDR3 spells CASRVGTGAMNTEAFF. The CDR3, as DNA: TGTGCCAGCAGGGTAGGGACAGGAGCTATGAACACTGAAGCTTTCTTT. This chain uses TRBV2 with TRBJ1-1, with 8 bases that match TRBD1. CDR1 SNHLY and CDR2 FYNNEI come from the germline V gene. Trimming cost V 6 bases and J 0 bases; bases outside gene matches: 9. CDR3 length: 16 amino acids.

The table lists this clone with a count of one. Other DNA sequences from this sample encode an identical CDR3 as well. The rearrangement joins TRBV5-4 to TRBJ2-3, with 9 bases lining up with TRBD2. Per germline, CDR1 SGHNT and CDR2 YYREEE (reference sequence). The CDR3 loop spans 15 amino acids. V shed 4 bases, J shed 2 bases, and the junction held 5 bases outside the gene matches. The CDR3 region is CASSQGLALTDTQYF. The CDR3 nucleotides are TGTGCCAGCAGCCAGGGACTAGCCCTCACAGATACGCAGTATTTT.

The chain joins TRBV10-3 to TRBJ2-2, with D perhaps TRBD2 (5 bases). V was cut by 10 bases and J by 6 bases, with 18 bases left in between. The CDR3 has 14 amino acids. Germline V gene lookup returns CDR1 ENHRY and CDR2 SYGVKD. The CDR3 region has the DNA TGTGCCACGACCGTGGAGCGGCTGGCCGGGGAGCTGTTTTTT. Encoded protein: CATTVERLAGELFF.

The gene calls are TRBV9 and TRBJ2-2, with D possibly matching TRBD2 (5 bases). There are 16 residues in the CDR3. Germline V gene data show CDR1 as SGDLS and CDR2 as YYNGEE. Trimming shortened V by 4 bases and J by 4 bases, and 17 bases separated the two germline ends. CDR3 DNA sequence: TGTGCCAGCAGCCTATCGTCGGGGTTCGTCACCGGGGAGCTGTTTTTT. Residues: CASSLSSGFVTGELFF.

About this clone: This CDR3 is also generated by other DNA sequences in the sample. V usage is TRBV14 and J usage is TRBJ1-1, with D uncertain. There are 15 residues in the CDR3. Trimming removed 2 bases from V and 2 bases from J, with 12 bases in between. Per the germline V gene, CDR1 is SGHDN and CDR2 is FVKESK. The CDR3 sequence is CASSQLGGGNTEAFF. CDR3 DNA sequence: TGTGCCAGCAGCCAATTAGGCGGAGGAAACACTGAAGCTTTCTTT.

Written as DNA, the CDR3 is TGTGCCAGCAGAGCTAGCGGCTCCTACGAGCAGTACTTC. This codes for CASRASGSYEQYF. The V gene is TRBV6-6, the J gene TRBJ2-7, with TRBD2 matching 7 bases. The CDR3 runs 13 residues. Trimming at V came to 6 bases and at J to 0 bases, leaving 2 bases not matched to a gene. Germline V lookup: CDR1 MNHNY, CDR2 SVGAGI (reference sequence).

The chain has TRBV6-4 and TRBJ2-3, with D hard to call. Trimming left V 6 bases short and J 3 bases short, with 13 bases between. The CDR3 totals 14 residues. The germline CDR1 and CDR2 sequences are MRHNA and SNTAGT. Here the CDR3 DNA reads TGTGCCAGCAGGGAGTCTATGGGGACAGATACGCAGTATTTT. Translated: CASRESMGTDTQYF.

V and J are TRBV28 and TRBJ2-1; a possible D gene is TRBD1 (5 bases). The CDR3 is made up of 16 amino acids. V was cut by 6 bases and J by 3 bases, with 18 bases left in between. CDR1 and CDR2 (germline): MDHEN, SYDVKM. The CDR3 spells CASSTAGQGFYNEQFF. The CDR3 region has the DNA TGTGCCAGCAGCACGGCTGGGCAGGGCTTCTACAATGAGCAGTTCTTC.

This rearrangement joins TRBV30 to TRBJ1-3; 8 nucleotides align to TRBD1. The CDR3 runs 14 residues. Germline V gene sequence: CDR1 GTSNPN, CDR2 SVGIG (reference sequence). The J segment lost 3 bases and the V segment lost 0 bases, leaving 1 base of the junction unmatched. The CDR3 coding sequence is TGTGCCTGGAGTGTGGGGACAGGTGGAAACACCATATATTTT. This gives the protein CAWSVGTGGNTIYF.

Comment on this clone: The same CDR3 arises from other DNA sequences in this sample as well. This chain uses TRBV28 with TRBJ1-6; TRBD1 agrees at 8 bases. The ends lost 4 bases at V and 5 bases at J; junction bases unmatched: 4. The CDR3 extends over 15 amino acids. Germline loops: CDR1 MDHEN, CDR2 SYDVKM. As DNA, the CDR3 is TGTGCCAGCAGTTCCCCGGACAGGGATAATTCACCCCTCCACTTT. Amino acid sequence: CASSSPDRDNSPLHF.

The chain combines TRBV15 with TRBJ1-2, with TRBD1 matching 7 bases. J gave up 0 bases and V 3 bases, and 4 bases lay outside the gene matches. The CDR3 loop spans 15 amino acids. Germline-derived CDR1 and CDR2 are LNHNV and YYDKDF (reference sequence). The CDR3 DNA reads TGTGCCACCAGCAGCCAGGGACAGCCTAACTATGGCTACACCTTC. Residues: CATSSQGQPNYGYTF.

The chain links TRBV9 to TRBJ2-5; 8 bases line up with TRBD2. Trimming cost V 2 bases and J 5 bases; bases outside gene matches: 5. Germline V gene sequence: CDR1 SGDLS, CDR2 YYNGEE. The CDR3 length is 14 residues. The CDR3 DNA sequence: TGTGCCAGCAGCGTGACCGGGGGGGGCGAGACCCAGTACTTC. Its protein is CASSVTGGGETQYF. Full variable domain (outside the CDR3, taken from reference TRBV9 and TRBJ2-5): DSGVTQTPKHLITATGQRVTLRCSPRSGDLSVYWYQQSLDQGLQFLIQYYNGEERAKGNILERFSAQQFPDLHSELNLSSLELGDSALYFCASSVTGGGETQYFGPGTRLLVL.

The chain couples TRBV5-1 to TRBJ2-3; D is unresolved. CDR1 is SGHRS, CDR2 YFSETQ, per germline. Trimming pared 0 bases from V and 0 bases from J, leaving 14 bases between. The CDR3 spans 17 residues. DNA of the CDR3: TGCGCCAGCAGCTTGGTCCAATCTCTCTCTAGCACAGATACGCAGTATTTT. Encoded protein: CASSLVQSLSSTDTQYF.

This clone has a single count. The J gene is TRBJ1-5, the V gene TRBV6-1, with 9 bases lining up with TRBD1. Germline CDR1 is MNHNS and CDR2 is SASEGT. The V and J ends lost 6 bases and 3 bases, in that order; junction bases with no gene match: 3. This CDR3 is built from 14 residues. The CDR3 nucleotides read TGTGCCAGCAGCGGGACAGGGACCAATCAGCCCCAGCATTTT. This encodes CASSGTGTNQPQHF.

CDR3 region: CASSRGVADTEAFF. The DNA of the CDR3 is TGTGCCAGCAGTCGTGGGGTAGCTGACACTGAAGCTTTCTTT. This rearrangement joins TRBV6-5 to TRBJ1-1; D uncertain. This CDR3 region has 14 residues. V was trimmed by 5 bases and J by 3 bases, leaving 13 bases between them. In germline, CDR1 is MNHEY, CDR2 SVGAGI.